The 30 T cell receptor beta chains reported below all come from one sample, sequenced in a study of HIV-infected patients and healthy controls. Reverse transcription used around 500 ng RNA and constant-region primers for alpha and beta. Alpha and beta chain libraries were made separately by chain-specific third strand synthesis with multiplexing indices. TCRdb used MiXCR to reprocess the 5' RACE reads, holding one entry per CDR3 protein. Found here are about 19,000 distinct CDR3 sequences, roughly 8.9% of them singletons; the top ten hold about 2.6%. All unsorted peripheral T cells were captured because whole blood was used without fractionation. The sample comprised blood. Receptor source: an adult in good health.

The sample holds a few counts of this clonotype. The rearrangement joins TRBV7-2 to TRBJ2-1; D call uncertain. This CDR3 comprises 13 residues. Trimming removed 6 bases from V and 8 bases from J, with 14 bases in between. The germline gives CDR1 SGHTA, CDR2 FQGNSA. The CDR3 loop reads CASRPRAGYEQFF. The DNA of the CDR3 is TGTGCCAGCAGGCCTCGGGCCGGATATGAGCAGTTCTTC.

This chain connects TRBV5-1 to TRBJ2-5; 8 bases agree with TRBD1. This CDR3 has 14 residues. The germline gives CDR1 SGHRS, CDR2 YFSETQ. J lost 4 bases, V lost 4 bases, and 6 bases had no gene match. As DNA, the CDR3 is TGCGCCAGCAGCCGCTGGACAGGGTCAGAGACCCAGTACTTC. Translation gives CASSRWTGSETQYF.

This clonotype was found many times. V gene TRBV7-2 combines with J gene TRBJ2-3; no clear D gene. The CDR3 consists of 13 residues. V lost 6 bases to trimming and J lost 0 bases, with 7 bases between them. CDR1 and CDR2 from the germline V gene are SGHTA and FQGNSA. The CDR3 sequence: CASSNPSTDTQYF. The CDR3 region has the DNA TGTGCCAGCAGTAACCCGAGCACAGATACGCAGTATTTT.

Sample share makes this clonotype medium-sized. This chain connects TRBV3-1 to TRBJ2-4; tentatively, D is TRBD2 (5 bases). V was trimmed by 4 bases and J by 8 bases, leaving 24 bases between them. The germline gives CDR1 LGHDT, CDR2 YNNKEL (reference sequence). This CDR3 is built from 17 residues. The CDR3 DNA sequence: TGTGCCAGCAGCCGAAGTACCATTGGAATAAGGAGGTACATTCAGTACTTC. This translates into CASSRSTIGIRRYIQYF.

This clonotype was observed many times. The chain uses TRBV7-7 and TRBJ2-1; D gene ambiguous. This CDR3 contains 14 residues. The V end was cut by 0 bases, the J end by 8 bases, with 11 bases between. Germline V gene lookup returns CDR1 SSHAT and CDR2 FNYEAQ (reference sequence). CDR3 nucleotides: TGTGCCAGCAGCTTAGCAATAAGTACGGATGAGCAGTTCTTC. Amino acid sequence: CASSLAISTDEQFF.

The rearrangement links TRBV28 to TRBJ2-3, with D perhaps TRBD1 or TRBD2 (6 bases each). The CDR3 contains 16 residues. Germline CDR1 is MDHEN and CDR2 is SYDVKM. V was pared by 2 bases and J by 6 bases, with 18 bases between. Here the CDR3 reads CASSLPGRPGADTQYF. Written as DNA, the CDR3 is TGTGCCAGCAGTTTACCTGGTCGCCCGGGGGCCGATACGCAGTATTTT.

This clonotype turned up a few times. V and J are TRBV12-3 or TRBV12-4 and TRBJ2-2; the D is unclear. The length of the CDR3 is 15 residues. The V and J ends lost 0 bases and 1 base respectively, with 6 bases between them. For the CDR3, the DNA is TGTGCCAGCAGTTTAGCGCGACAGAACACCGGGGAGCTGTTTTTT. It encodes CASSLARQNTGELFF.

The table lists this clonotype with many counts. The CDR3 is CASSVGTVNTEAFF. CDR3 DNA sequence: TGTGCCAGTAGTGTGGGGACGGTGAACACTGAAGCTTTCTTT. The genes are TRBV19 and TRBJ1-1; perhaps TRBD1 as D (5 bases). Germline loops: CDR1 LNHDA, CDR2 SQIVND (reference sequence). This CDR3 spans 14 amino acids. Trimming took off 5 bases at V and 0 bases at J, with 10 bases between the two ends.

This clonotype has a count of ten or more. The chain uses TRBV10-3 and TRBJ1-2, with D perhaps TRBD1 (5 bases). CDR1 is ENHRY, CDR2 SYGVKD, per germline. V was clipped by 6 bases and J by 4 bases, with 12 bases between them. This CDR3 comprises 13 residues. The CDR3 sequence: CAISRDGSYGYTF. The CDR3 bases are TGTGCCATCAGCCGGGACGGAAGCTATGGCTACACCTTC.

Ten or more counts support this clonotype. The gene calls are TRBV20-1 and TRBJ2-3; 10 bases map to TRBD2. The CDR3 runs 15 residues. Germline assignment: CDR1 DFQATT and CDR2 SNEGSKA (reference sequence). V was pared by 1 base and J by 5 bases, with 6 bases of the junction left unmatched. The CDR3: CSARGAQREGDTQYF. The CDR3 coding sequence is TGCAGTGCTAGAGGTGCCCAGCGGGAGGGAGATACGCAGTATTTT.

This clonotype was observed a few times. The chain is built from TRBV19 and TRBJ2-7; TRBD2 is a possible D gene (5 bases). This CDR3 region has 15 residues. V was shortened by 11 bases and J by 4 bases, with 24 bases between the two germline ends. The germline V gene has CDR1 LNHDA and CDR2 SQIVND (reference sequence). The CDR3 DNA reads as TGTGCCGTAAATGGCCGAGCGGCCTTGAATTACGAGCAGTACTTC. It specifies CAVNGRAALNYEQYF.

This clonotype was seen a handful of times. The rearrangement links TRBV30 to TRBJ2-7; D unclear. The V and J ends lost 0 bases and 5 bases respectively, with 8 bases between them. Germline V gene sequence: CDR1 GTSNPN, CDR2 SVGIG (reference sequence). The CDR3 loop spans 12 amino acids. The chain's CDR3 is CAWSVQINEQYF. In DNA form, the CDR3 reads TGTGCCTGGAGTGTACAGATCAACGAGCAGTACTTC.

Written as DNA, the CDR3 is TGTGCCAGCAGTTCCTGGACTCAGCCCCAGCATTTT. Translation: CASSSWTQPQHF. The chain is built from TRBV12-3 or TRBV12-4 and TRBJ1-5; D not resolved. The CDR3 contains 12 residues. V lost 4 bases, J lost 6 bases, and 7 bases lay in between.

This clonotype was recorded at least ten times. The chain couples TRBV28 to TRBJ2-6; TRBD2 might be the D (5 bases). The CDR3 is made up of 15 amino acids. Germline V CDR1 and CDR2: MDHEN, SYDVKM. Deletions cut 5 bases from V and 0 bases from J, with 8 bases between. CDR3 loop: CASSVGLSGANVLTF. Written as DNA, the CDR3 is TGTGCCAGCAGTGTAGGACTCTCTGGGGCCAACGTCCTGACTTTC.

This clonotype was seen repeatedly, ten times or more. The genes are TRBV6-5 and TRBJ1-1; weak D call: TRBD1 (5 bases). The CDR3 loop spans 14 amino acids. Germline V CDR1 and CDR2: MNHEY, SVGAGI. Deletions cut 2 bases from V and 1 base from J, with 8 bases between. Here the CDR3 DNA reads TGTGCCAGCAGTTACGTGGGGGGGAACACTGAAGCTTTCTTT. Amino acids: CASSYVGGNTEAFF.

This clonotype was recorded at least ten times. J is TRBJ2-1 and V is TRBV20-1, with 8 bases aligning to TRBD2. The length of the CDR3 is 15 residues. Germline values: CDR1 DFQATT, CDR2 SNEGSKA (reference sequence). Trimming took 5 bases from V and 8 from J; bases not matched to a gene: 14. The CDR3 protein is CSARSGGREVDEQFF. The CDR3 nucleotides read TGCAGTGCTCGCTCGGGTGGGCGGGAGGTCGATGAGCAGTTCTTC.

The rearrangement joins TRBV5-1 to TRBJ2-5, with TRBD2 as a possible D gene (5 bases). Trimming shortened V by 3 bases and J by 1 base, and 13 bases separated the two germline ends. The CDR3 has 15 amino acids. CDR1 SGHRS and CDR2 YFSETQ come from the germline V gene. Written as DNA, the CDR3 is TGCGCCAGCAGCTCGGCTAGCCCGGTCCAAGAGACCCAGTACTTC. It encodes CASSSASPVQETQYF.

This clonotype was found a few times. The chain combines TRBV10-3 with TRBJ1-3; D unclear. This CDR3 has 12 amino acids. Between the trimmed V and J ends, which lost 2 bases and 2 bases, there was a span of 1 base. In germline, CDR1 is ENHRY, CDR2 SYGVKD. The CDR3 DNA reads as TGTGCCATCAGTGAGACTGGAAACACCATATATTTT. Residues: CAISETGNTIYF.

This clonotype was seen at least ten times. This chain links TRBV7-2 with TRBJ2-4, with TRBD2 identical over 12 bases. This CDR3 has 19 residues. The V gene end was trimmed by 1 base and the J gene end by 2 bases; junction bases not matched to a gene: 9. CDR1 SGHTA and CDR2 FQGNSA come from the germline V gene. The DNA for the CDR3 is TGTGCCAGCAGCTTAGGGCTAGCGGGAGGGAGGGGGACCAAAAACATTCAGTACTTC. Translation gives CASSLGLAGGRGTKNIQYF. Supplemented by reference TRBV7-2 and TRBJ2-4, the full variable domain reads GAGVSQSPSNKVTEKGKDVELRCDPISGHTALYWYRQSLGQGLEFLIYFQGNSAPDKSGLPSDRFSAERTGGSVSTLTIQRTQQEDSAVYLCASSLGLAGGRGTKNIQYFGAGTRLSVL.

This clonotype was observed at least ten times. V usage is TRBV18 and J usage is TRBJ1-4; D remains unclear. This CDR3 comprises 16 residues. Deletions cut 6 bases from V and 3 bases from J, with 17 bases between. The V gene's germline CDR1 is KGHSH and CDR2 LQKENI. DNA of the CDR3: TGTGCCAGCTCGCCTCCGGGCGGCCCTTCTAATGAAAAACTGTTTTTT. This sequence encodes CASSPPGGPSNEKLFF.

The chain carries TRBV18 and TRBJ2-1; 8 nucleotides agree with TRBD2. From germline, CDR1 is KGHSH and CDR2 LQKENI. Trimming took 2 bases from V and 6 from J; bases not matched to a gene: 6. The CDR3 sequence is 15 residues long. The chain's CDR3 is CASSPSQAGGNEQFF. Written as DNA, the CDR3 is TGTGCCAGCTCACCAAGTCAGGCGGGAGGCAATGAGCAGTTCTTC.

This clonotype is termed medium-sized (0.01 to 0.1%). V is TRBV29-1 and J is TRBJ2-3, with 9 bases matching TRBD1. The CDR3 has 17 amino acids. The germline gives CDR1 SQVTM, CDR2 ANQGSEA. V lost 3 bases to trimming and J lost 1 base; unmatched junction nucleotides: 11. This chain's CDR3 is CSVDAGQGTTGTDTQYF. The CDR3 bases are TGCAGCGTTGACGCGGGACAGGGCACCACCGGCACAGATACGCAGTATTTT.

The V gene is TRBV12-3 or TRBV12-4, the J gene TRBJ2-5, with D hard to call. V shed 5 bases and J shed 1 base, with 11 bases lying between them. The CDR3 is 14 residues long. CDR3 nucleotide sequence: TGTGCCAGCAGTAACCGCATGGGCCAAGAGACCCAGTACTTC. It translates to CASSNRMGQETQYF.

Only a few counts were recorded for this clonotype. The rearrangement links TRBV7-9 to TRBJ2-3; unclear D gene. CDR1 is SEHNR and CDR2 is FQNEAQ in the germline V gene (reference sequence). The CDR3 sequence is 11 residues long. The germline V and J ends were trimmed by 5 bases and 6 bases, with 6 bases remaining between them. The CDR3 DNA reads TGTGCCAGCAGCCCCGCGGATACGCAGTATTTT. Its translation: CASSPADTQYF.

This clonotype occurred many times. The gene calls are TRBV5-1 and TRBJ1-1; D not resolved. CDR3 length: 15 residues. V lost 2 bases and J 0 bases, leaving 11 bases between the germline ends. Germline V lookup: CDR1 SGHRS, CDR2 YFSETQ. The DNA of the CDR3 is TGCGCCAGCAGCTTTTCGAGACTGATGAACACTGAAGCTTTCTTT. Its protein is CASSFSRLMNTEAFF.

This clonotype is classed as medium-sized. The J gene is TRBJ1-6, the V gene TRBV27, with D possibly TRBD1 on 6 matching bases. CDR1 is MNHEY and CDR2 is SMNVEV in the germline V gene (reference sequence). This CDR3 has 14 amino acids. V lost 7 bases, J lost 7 bases, and 14 bases lay in between. CDR3 protein: CASKGDIRNSPLHF. The DNA of the CDR3 is TGTGCCAGCAAGGGGGACATTAGGAATTCACCCCTCCACTTT.

This clonotype was picked up many times. The chain employs TRBV25-1 and TRBJ2-5; 10 bases match TRBD1. The germline CDR1 and CDR2 sequences are MGHDK and SYGVNS. This CDR3 has 13 residues. Germline trimming cut 4 bases from V and 4 bases from J; bases unmatched to any gene: 0. CDR3 sequence (DNA): TGTGCCAGCAGTGGGGACAGGGGAGAGACCCAGTACTTC. This gives the protein CASSGDRGETQYF.

The chain links TRBV12-3 or TRBV12-4 to TRBJ1-1; possible D gene TRBD1, 6 bases. CDR3 size: 12 residues. V was shortened by 6 bases and J by 4 bases, with 9 bases between the two germline ends. This CDR3 reads CASSTGFTEAFF. The CDR3 DNA follows: TGTGCCAGCAGCACAGGGTTCACTGAAGCTTTCTTT.

In this sample, this clonotype turned up many times. The rearrangement joins TRBV18 to TRBJ2-3, with unresolved D. Germline V gives CDR1 KGHSH, CDR2 LQKENI. The CDR3 is 12 amino acids. V lost 0 bases and J 5 bases, leaving 3 bases between the germline ends. The CDR3 coding sequence is TGTGCCAGCTCACCACCGCAAGATACGCAGTATTTT. Translated: CASSPPQDTQYF.

At least ten counts were recorded for this clonotype. This rearrangement joins TRBV2 to TRBJ1-4, with 7 bases fitting TRBD1. The CDR3 has 13 amino acids. CDR1 SNHLY and CDR2 FYNNEI come from the germline V gene. With V trimmed by 6 bases and J by 3 bases, 1 base remained unmatched. CDR3 residues: CASRGQSNEKLFF. DNA of the CDR3: TGTGCCAGCAGGGGACAGTCTAATGAAAAACTGTTTTTT. Drawing the rest from reference TRBV2 and TRBJ1-4, the complete variable domain is EPEVTQTPSHQVTQMGQEVILRCVPISNHLYFYWYRQILGQKVEFLVSFYNNEISEKSEIFDDQFSVERPDGSNFTLKIRSTKLEDSAMYFCASRGQSNEKLFFGSGTQLSVL.